Below, 32 T cell receptor beta chains from the same sample are listed, as sequenced in a study of lymphopenia after photon versus proton radiotherapy. Some clones are missing from TCRdb's copy, which holds only in-frame ones; the method was immunoSEQ multiplex PCR. Of about 160,000 clones listed, roughly nine tenths were seen once; the top ten hold around 5%. The specimen was peripheral blood, collected from a patient treated with photon-based radiotherapy. The receptors were sampled from a man in his forties or fifties with gastric cancer.

The chain has TRBV28 and TRBJ2-7, with D perhaps being TRBD1 or TRBD2 (5 bases each). V was clipped by 7 bases and J by 7 bases, with 14 bases between them. The CDR3 covers 12 residues. Germline assignment: CDR1 MDHEN and CDR2 SYDVKM. This CDR3 is CASNRGTLEQYF. As DNA, the CDR3 is TGTGCCAGCAACCGGGGCACCCTGGAGCAGTACTTC.

The V call is TRBV27, the J call TRBJ2-3; D unresolved. Germline V gene sequence: CDR1 MNHEY, CDR2 SMNVEV (reference sequence). V was clipped by 7 bases and J by 2 bases, with 13 bases between them. This CDR3 comprises 14 residues. CDR3 sequence: CASTSLANTDTQYF. The CDR3 DNA is TGTGCCAGCACCTCACTTGCGAACACAGATACGCAGTATTTT.

This sequence joins TRBV5-5 and TRBJ2-7, with D unclear. The CDR3 is 13 residues long. Germline V gene sequence: CDR1 SGHKS, CDR2 YYEKEE (reference sequence). Trimming cost V 1 base and J 1 base, with 6 bases left between them. The CDR3 DNA sequence: TGTGCCAGCAGCTTGACAGATTCCTACGAGCAGTACTTC. Translating it yields CASSLTDSYEQYF.

V is TRBV7-2 and J is TRBJ2-7, with D maybe TRBD1 (7 bases). The germline V gene encodes CDR1 SGHTA and CDR2 FQGNSA. This CDR3 contains 13 residues. V was shortened by 5 bases and J by 2 bases, with 10 bases between the two germline ends. As DNA, the CDR3 is TGTGCCAGCAGCGCGGGACAGCCCTACGAGCAGTACTTC. This gives the protein CASSAGQPYEQYF.

The V call is TRBV15, the J call TRBJ2-1; D possibly corresponds to TRBD1 (6 bases). Germline assignment: CDR1 LNHNV and CDR2 YYDKDF (reference sequence). Trimming stripped 3 bases from V and 4 bases from J, with 19 bases between. The CDR3 runs 17 residues. CDR3 coding DNA: TGTGCCACCAGCAGGTTATTACAGGGACATACATACAATGAGCAGTTCTTC. This encodes CATSRLLQGHTYNEQFF. The full variable domain, rest sourced from reference TRBV15 and TRBJ2-1, is DAMVIQNPRYQVTQFGKPVTLSCSQTLNHNVMYWYQQKSSQAPKLLFHYYDKDFNNEADTPDNFQSRRPNTSFCFLDIRSPGLGDTAMYLCATSRLLQGHTYNEQFFGPGTRLTVL.

This rearrangement joins TRBV7-9 to TRBJ2-2; D is possibly TRBD1 (6 bases). The CDR3 length is 15 residues. CDR1 is SEHNR, CDR2 FQNEAQ, per germline (reference sequence). Trimming pared 6 bases from V and 0 bases from J, leaving 11 bases between. CDR3 residues: CASSPGTTNTGELFF. CDR3 coding DNA: TGTGCCAGCAGTCCCGGGACAACGAACACCGGGGAGCTGTTTTTT.

The chain has TRBV5-4 and TRBJ2-7; TRBD2 aligns across 8 bases. The germline V gene encodes CDR1 SGHNT and CDR2 YYREEE (reference sequence). CDR3 size: 15 residues. With 1 base clipped from V and 6 bases from J, the junction kept 9 bases outside the gene matches. This CDR3 is CASSLSGGRLGEQYF. Written as DNA, the CDR3 is TGTGCCAGCAGCTTGAGTGGCGGGAGGCTCGGCGAGCAGTACTTC. The full variable domain, its missing parts supplied by reference TRBV5-4 and TRBJ2-7, is ETGVTQSPTHLIKTRGQQVTLRCSSQSGHNTVSWYQQALGQGPQFIFQYYREEENGRGNFPPRFSGLQFPNYSSELNVNALELDDSALYLCASSLSGGRLGEQYFGPGTRLTVT.

The chain carries TRBV9 and TRBJ2-6; possibly TRBD1 or TRBD2 for D (6 bases each). This CDR3 is built from 15 residues. The germline V gene has CDR1 SGDLS and CDR2 YYNGEE. V dropped 2 bases and J dropped 3 bases, with 9 bases sitting between them. CDR3 sequence reads: CASSVGGVGANVLTF. Here the CDR3 DNA reads TGTGCCAGCAGCGTGGGGGGCGTTGGGGCCAACGTCCTGACTTTC. Looking up the rest from reference TRBV9 and TRBJ2-6 gives the full variable domain: DSGVTQTPKHLITATGQRVTLRCSPRSGDLSVYWYQQSLDQGLQFLIQYYNGEERAKGNILERFSAQQFPDLHSELNLSSLELGDSALYFCASSVGGVGANVLTFGAGSRLTVL.

This clone is a singleton in its sample. V gene TRBV6-6 combines with J gene TRBJ2-1, with 8 bases that match TRBD1. The CDR3 has 16 residues. Germline V gene data show CDR1 as MNHNY and CDR2 as SVGAGI (reference sequence). J gave up 2 bases and V 0 bases, and 3 bases lay outside the gene matches. The CDR3 DNA is TGTGCCAGCAGTTACTCGGTGACAGGGGCCTACAATGAGCAGTTCTTC. It yields the protein CASSYSVTGAYNEQFF.

CDR3 in amino acids: CASSLGGGATTNEKLFF. The CDR3, as DNA: TGTGCCAGCAGCTTGGGTGGAGGGGCAACAACTAATGAAAAACTGTTTTTT. The V and J genes are TRBV5-6 and TRBJ1-4; D is possibly TRBD1 (5 bases). The CDR3 covers 17 residues. Germline CDR1 and CDR2: SGHDT and YYEEEE. The V end was cut by 0 bases, the J end by 0 bases, with 12 bases between.

This sequence joins TRBV9 and TRBJ2-7; 7 positions agree with TRBD2. CDR1 SGDLS and CDR2 YYNGEE come from the germline V gene. Germline trimming cut 1 base from V and 3 bases from J; bases unmatched to any gene: 7. The CDR3 extends over 15 amino acids. The CDR3 bases are TGTGCCAGCAGCGTAAGGGGCGGGAGTGGCTACGAGCAGTACTTC. Its translation: CASSVRGGSGYEQYF.

The chain couples TRBV7-2 to TRBJ1-1; D is unresolved. Trimming left V 4 bases short and J 0 bases short, with 6 bases between. The CDR3 contains 13 residues. Per germline, CDR1 SGHTA and CDR2 FQGNSA. The CDR3 loop is CASSSRLNTEAFF. The CDR3 region has the DNA TGTGCCAGCAGCTCAAGGCTGAACACTGAAGCTTTCTTT. Using reference TRBV7-2 and TRBJ1-1 for the parts outside the CDR3, the full variable domain is GAGVSQSPSNKVTEKGKDVELRCDPISGHTALYWYRQSLGQGLEFLIYFQGNSAPDKSGLPSDRFSAERTGGSVSTLTIQRTQQEDSAVYLCASSSRLNTEAFFGQGTRLTVV.

The genes are TRBV6-1 and TRBJ1-4; D possibly corresponds to TRBD1 (5 bases). The V and J ends lost 5 bases and 7 bases respectively, with 14 bases between them. Per germline, CDR1 MNHNS and CDR2 SASEGT. The CDR3 spans 14 residues. CDR3 coding DNA: TGTGCCAGCAGTCCACTATCTAGGGGTGAAAAACTGTTTTTT. Its translation is CASSPLSRGEKLFF.

This clone was detected only once. The V gene is TRBV11-2, the J gene TRBJ2-1, with D possibly TRBD1 on 5 matching bases. The V gene lost 6 bases and the J gene lost 4 bases, with 10 bases spanning the gap. Germline CDR1 and CDR2: SGHAT and FQNNGV. This CDR3 contains 13 residues. The CDR3 bases are TGTGCCAGCAGTGGACAACGATACAATGAGCAGTTCTTC. Translation gives CASSGQRYNEQFF.

The CDR3 here is CASSSNSGRYNEQFF. The CDR3 DNA reads TGTGCCAGCAGCTCTAATAGCGGGAGGTACAATGAGCAGTTCTTC. The chain is built from TRBV7-9 and TRBJ2-1, with 10 bases that match TRBD2. The ends lost 4 bases at V and 4 bases at J; junction bases unmatched: 4. Germline V gene lookup returns CDR1 SEHNR and CDR2 FQNEAQ (reference sequence). This CDR3 is built from 15 residues.

J is TRBJ2-3 and V is TRBV11-3, with 15 bases aligning to TRBD2. Trimming removed 3 bases from V and 3 bases from J; junction bases left unmatched: 1. Germline V lookup: CDR1 SGHNT, CDR2 YENEEA. The CDR3 totals 16 residues. CDR3 protein: CASSFGTSGRTDTQYF. The CDR3 nucleotides are TGTGCCAGCAGCTTTGGGACTAGCGGGAGGACAGATACGCAGTATTTT.

The chain couples TRBV5-4 to TRBJ2-7; no reliable D call. Trimming removed 3 bases at V and 4 bases at J, with 11 bases between. CDR3 length: 13 amino acids. CDR1 and CDR2 (germline): SGHNT, YYREEE (reference sequence). The CDR3: CASSSGNTYEQYF. The CDR3 region has the DNA TGTGCCAGCAGCTCTGGCAATACATACGAGCAGTACTTC.

The rearrangement joins TRBV6-6 to TRBJ1-3; D remains unclear. The germline V gene has CDR1 MNHNY and CDR2 SVGAGI (reference sequence). Deletions cut 6 bases from V and 5 bases from J, with 8 bases between. The CDR3 is 12 amino acids. The CDR3 DNA sequence: TGTGCCAGCAGCCAGGAACGAAACACCATATATTTT. This encodes CASSQERNTIYF.

The gene calls are TRBV12-5 and TRBJ2-5; the D is unclear. V shed 7 bases and J shed 0 bases, with 9 bases lying between them. CDR1 is LGHNT and CDR2 is FRNRAP in the germline V gene. The CDR3 is made up of 13 amino acids. CDR3 nucleotide sequence: TGTGCTAGTGCCAGTGGTAACCAAGAGACCCAGTACTTC. Translating gives CASASGNQETQYF.

The chain links TRBV5-1 to TRBJ2-2, with 9 positions matching TRBD1. In germline, CDR1 is SGHRS, CDR2 YFSETQ. V lost 4 bases and J lost 2; bases outside the gene matches: 6. The CDR3 has 16 residues. The CDR3 DNA follows: TGCGCCAGCAGCCCCCTGGGACAGGGTAACACCGGGGAGCTGTTTTTT. This encodes CASSPLGQGNTGELFF.

The chain combines TRBV28 with TRBJ1-1; D is perhaps TRBD1 (6 bases). This CDR3 comprises 12 residues. V lost 8 bases and J lost 4, with 11 bases in between. From germline, CDR1 is MDHEN and CDR2 SYDVKM. The DNA of the CDR3 is TGTGCCAGCTGGAACAGGGTCACTGAAGCTTTCTTT. Residues: CASWNRVTEAFF.

The V and J genes are TRBV11-2 and TRBJ2-2; D not certain. With 1 base removed from V and 7 bases from J, the gap between germline ends came to 16 bases. The CDR3 has 16 amino acids. Looked up from germline, CDR1 is SGHAT and CDR2 is FQNNGV. DNA of the CDR3: TGTGCCAGCAGCTTAGTACCGGCGTTGGTCCTCGGGGAGCTGTTTTTT. It encodes CASSLVPALVLGELFF.

In its sample, this clone was seen once. The CDR3 here is CASSSLGQGAYEQYF. DNA for the CDR3: TGTGCCAGCAGTTCCCTCGGTCAGGGAGCCTACGAGCAGTACTTC. V and J are TRBV6-6 and TRBJ2-7; the D call may be TRBD1 or TRBD2 (5 bases each). The V and J ends lost 4 bases and 2 bases respectively, with 15 bases between them. This CDR3 has 15 amino acids. Germline V gene lookup returns CDR1 MNHNY and CDR2 SVGAGI (reference sequence).

This clone was seen once. The rearrangement joins TRBV28 to TRBJ1-1; D gene uncertain. CDR1 is MDHEN, CDR2 SYDVKM, per germline. The CDR3 extends over 13 amino acids. Trimming left V 3 bases short and J 1 base short, with 6 bases between. The CDR3 sequence: CASSFYGNTEAFF. The CDR3 nucleotides are TGTGCCAGCAGTTTTTACGGGAACACTGAAGCTTTCTTT.

This clone was counted once. The rearrangement links TRBV7-6 to TRBJ2-7; 7 bases map to TRBD2. The CDR3 sequence is 17 residues long. Unmatched junction bases numbered 17, after V lost 5 bases and J lost 4 bases. CDR1 is SGHVS and CDR2 is FNYEAQ in the germline V gene. The CDR3 DNA sequence: TGTGCCAGCAGCCCCCGCTACCGCGGGAGAATCGGATACGAGCAGTACTTC. Encoded protein: CASSPRYRGRIGYEQYF.

This clone was observed a few times. This chain links TRBV21-1 with TRBJ2-7; TRBD1, the table's D call, was not compared with the DNA. TRBV21-1 is given as a pseudogene. The CDR3 length is 16 residues. CDR3 region: CASSKADRGVSYEQYF. As DNA, the CDR3 is TGTGCCAGCAGCAAAGCGGACAGGGGGGTCTCCTACGAGCAGTACTTC.

The rearrangement uses TRBV10-2 and TRBJ2-7; the D gene is possibly TRBD1 (6 bases). There are 13 residues in the CDR3. The germline V gene encodes CDR1 WSHSY and CDR2 SAAADI. The ends were cut back, 6 bases at V and 5 bases at J, with 14 bases in the middle. The CDR3 region is CASRADSYDEQYF. CDR3 sequence (DNA): TGCGCCAGCAGGGCGGACAGTTACGACGAGCAGTACTTC.

The chain combines TRBV7-9 with TRBJ2-5; D remains ambiguous. Trimming cost V 3 bases and J 1 base, with 12 bases left between them. Per the germline V gene, CDR1 is SEHNR and CDR2 is FQNEAQ (reference sequence). This CDR3 is built from 15 residues. CDR3 amino acids: CASSFGLMLQETQYF. CDR3 in DNA: TGTGCCAGCAGCTTTGGTCTAATGCTCCAAGAGACCCAGTACTTC.

Written as DNA, the CDR3 is TGTGCCAGCAGTGAAGTCGCGAACACCGGGGAGCTGTTTTTT. Translating gives CASSEVANTGELFF. The chain uses TRBV6-4 and TRBJ2-2; D ambiguous. Germline-derived CDR1 and CDR2 are MRHNA and SNTAGT. V dropped 3 bases and J dropped 0 bases, with 5 bases sitting between them. The CDR3 runs 14 residues.

The chain carries TRBV4-1 and TRBJ2-1; the D is unclear. CDR1 and CDR2 (germline): MGHRA, YSYEKL. Deletions cut 1 base from V and 8 bases from J, with 21 bases between. The CDR3 runs 17 residues. For the CDR3, the DNA is TGCGCCAGCAGCCAAGGTGTTGAGAGACGCACAAGGGATGAGCAGTTCTTC. Translating gives CASSQGVERRTRDEQFF.

The CDR3 DNA reads as TGTGCCAGCAGTGAGGGGGTCCCGGGGACTGAAGCTTTCTTT. The encoded protein is CASSEGVPGTEAFF. The rearrangement links TRBV2 to TRBJ1-1; D perhaps matches TRBD1 (5 bases). The CDR3 has 14 amino acids. Trimming took 3 bases from V and 5 from J, leaving 13 bases between them. The germline gives CDR1 SNHLY, CDR2 FYNNEI.

This rearrangement joins TRBV27 to TRBJ1-5; D not certain. V lost 6 bases to trimming and J lost 4 bases, with 16 bases between them. Germline V CDR1 and CDR2: MNHEY, SMNVEV (reference sequence). This CDR3 contains 15 residues. Here the CDR3 DNA reads TGTGCCAGCAGAGGGATGGGGAAAATGAATCAGCCCCAGCATTTT. Translated: CASRGMGKMNQPQHF.